This T cell receptor (beta chain) emerged from a study of blood T cells in healthy people across ages. Study-wide results and caveats: A strong correlation was found between TCR beta diversity and the percentage of naive T cells.

Primed by a sample-barcoded 5' primer and a J-beta primer mix, a second PCR proceeded for about 7 to 11 cycles. Template switching added a 12-random-nucleotide identifier to every cDNA molecule. Every sample produced at least 2.5 million CDR3-containing paired-end reads. TCRdb re-called the 5' RACE reads through MiXCR, storing one row per CDR3 protein. The table includes hundreds of thousands of distinct CDR3 sequences, 32% detected once. Every sample had a minimum of 6.5 million PBMCs isolated. This clonotype was recorded many times. Its antigen is not known. This receptor was taken from a woman older than 75 in good health. The sample taken for sequencing was blood.

CDR3 nucleotide sequence: TGCGCCAGCAGCTTGGAGAGGGGGGTCGGCGGCTACACCTTC. Translated: CASSLERGVGGYTF. The chain recombines TRBV5-1 with TRBJ1-2; D possibly corresponds to TRBD1 (6 bases). The CDR3 runs 14 residues. V lost 0 bases and J lost 8, with 14 bases in between. Germline CDR1 SGHRS, CDR2 YFSETQ.